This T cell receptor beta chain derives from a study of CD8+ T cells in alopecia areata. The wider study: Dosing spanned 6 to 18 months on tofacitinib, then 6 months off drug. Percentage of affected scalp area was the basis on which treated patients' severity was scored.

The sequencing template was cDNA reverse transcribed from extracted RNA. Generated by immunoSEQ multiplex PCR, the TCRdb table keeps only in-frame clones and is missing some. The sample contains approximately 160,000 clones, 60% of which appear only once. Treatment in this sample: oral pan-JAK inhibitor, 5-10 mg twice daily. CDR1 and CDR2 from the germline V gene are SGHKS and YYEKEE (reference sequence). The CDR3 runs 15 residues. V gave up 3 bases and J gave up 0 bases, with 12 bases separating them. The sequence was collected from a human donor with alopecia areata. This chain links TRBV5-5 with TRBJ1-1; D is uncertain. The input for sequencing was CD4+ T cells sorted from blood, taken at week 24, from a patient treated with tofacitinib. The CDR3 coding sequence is TGTGCCAGCAGCTCCCGCCTGGCTATGAACACTGAAGCTTTCTTT. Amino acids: CASSSRLAMNTEAFF.